The source of this TCR beta chain is a study of technical replicates of blood from a few donors. The CDR3 totals 15 residues. Germline V gives CDR1 WNHNN, CDR2 SYGVQD (reference sequence). The germline V and J ends were trimmed by 5 bases and 4 bases, with 15 bases remaining between them. The table came from immunoSEQ multiplex PCR; TCRdb's copy has only in-frame clones and leaves some out. The sample holds about 84,000 clones, roughly 93% seen once. The V gene is TRBV10-1, the J gene TRBJ2-1; tentative D call: TRBD2 (5 bases). Sequencing was done on a sample of T cells isolated from PBMCs. This clonotype was sampled from a human donor in good health. The CDR3 region is CASSPRAGLYNEQFF. CDR3 sequence (DNA): TGCGCCAGCAGTCCTCGGGCAGGACTTTACAATGAGCAGTTCTTC.